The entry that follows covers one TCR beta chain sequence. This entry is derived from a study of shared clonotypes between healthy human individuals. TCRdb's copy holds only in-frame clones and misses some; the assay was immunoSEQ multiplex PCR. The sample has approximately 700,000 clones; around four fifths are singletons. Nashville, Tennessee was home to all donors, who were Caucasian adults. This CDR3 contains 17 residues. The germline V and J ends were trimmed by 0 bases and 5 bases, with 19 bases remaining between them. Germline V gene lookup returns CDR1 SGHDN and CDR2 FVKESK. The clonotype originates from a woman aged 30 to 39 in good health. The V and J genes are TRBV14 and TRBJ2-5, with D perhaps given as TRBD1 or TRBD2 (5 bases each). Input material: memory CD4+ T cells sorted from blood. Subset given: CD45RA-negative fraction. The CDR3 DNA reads TGTGCCAGCAGCCAAGATCTCCGGGACGCATGGCCGGAGACCCAGTACTTC. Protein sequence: CASSQDLRDAWPETQYF. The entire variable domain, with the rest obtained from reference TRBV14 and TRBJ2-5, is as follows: EAGVTQFPSHSVIEKGQTVTLRCDPISGHDNLYWYRRVMGKEIKFLLHFVKESKQDESGMPNNRFLAERTGGTYSTLKVQPAELEDSGVYFCASSQDLRDAWPETQYFGPGTRLLVL.